The 26 T cell receptor beta chains below come from one sample, sequenced in a study of cytomegalovirus exposure and HLA in healthy donors. PCR used 60 Vbeta primers and 13 Jbeta primers. Sequenced by immunoSEQ multiplex PCR; TCRdb stores in-frame clones only, minus some. This table has around 190,000 clones, about 80% appearing once. Sequenced input: PBMCs. These receptor sequences come from a woman in her thirties in good health and CMV-seronegative.

This clone was counted a few times. V gene TRBV19 combines with J gene TRBJ2-7; D is ambiguous. V lost 2 bases, J lost 4 bases, and 24 bases lay in between. CDR1 and CDR2 (germline): LNHDA, SQIVND (reference sequence). CDR3 length equals 18 residues. CDR3 nucleotide sequence: TGTGCCAGTAGTATATCCGCGGTCTCCGTGGTGACCTCATACGAGCAGTACTTC. Its protein product is CASSISAVSVVTSYEQYF. Full variable domain (outside the CDR3, taken from reference TRBV19 and TRBJ2-7): DGGITQSPKYLFRKEGQNVTLSCEQNLNHDAMYWYRQDPGQGLRLIYYSQIVNDFQKGDIAEGYSVSREKKESFPLTVTSAQKNPTAFYLCASSISAVSVVTSYEQYFGPGTRLTVT.

The V call is TRBV18, the J call TRBJ1-2, with TRBD1 matching 9 bases. The CDR3 loop spans 15 amino acids. With 3 bases clipped from V and 2 bases from J, the junction kept 4 bases outside the gene matches. Germline CDR1 and CDR2: KGHSH and LQKENI. As DNA, the CDR3 is TGTGCCAGCTCACCCTCACAGGGGGCGAACTATGGCTACACCTTC. Amino acids: CASSPSQGANYGYTF.

The chain couples TRBV19 to TRBJ2-2, with D unresolved. Germline CDR1 reads LNHDA; CDR2 reads SQIVND (reference sequence). V was pared by 4 bases and J by 0 bases, with 6 bases between. The CDR3 spans 14 residues. Written as DNA, the CDR3 is TGTGCCAGTAGTAACCAGGCGAACACCGGGGAGCTGTTTTTT. Translating gives CASSNQANTGELFF.

This clone was counted a single time. This sequence joins TRBV28 and TRBJ1-1, with D maybe TRBD1 (5 bases). Trimming left V 4 bases short and J 3 bases short, with 12 bases between. The CDR3 consists of 14 residues. Germline assignment: CDR1 MDHEN and CDR2 SYDVKM. The CDR3 region has the DNA TGTGCCAGCAGTTGGGGGGGTAGTCACACTGAAGCTTTCTTT. Its protein is CASSWGGSHTEAFF.

This clone has just a few counts. The V and J genes are TRBV27 and TRBJ1-2, with 8 bases identical to TRBD1. Germline V CDR1 and CDR2: MNHEY, SMNVEV (reference sequence). CDR3 length equals 15 residues. With 8 bases clipped from V and 4 bases from J, the junction kept 12 bases outside the gene matches. CDR3 region: CASGRVGTGFYGYTF. DNA for the CDR3: TGTGCCAGCGGCAGAGTCGGGACAGGATTCTATGGCTACACCTTC.

The chain couples TRBV5-6 to TRBJ1-5; D not resolved. Per the germline V gene, CDR1 is SGHDT and CDR2 is YYEEEE. The CDR3 runs to 14 residues. Trimming removed 1 base from V and 3 bases from J, with 8 bases in between. CDR3: CASSLYSDNQPQHF. As DNA, the CDR3 is TGTGCCAGCAGCTTGTATAGCGACAATCAGCCCCAGCATTTT. Combining the CDR3 with reference TRBV5-6 and TRBJ1-5 gives the whole variable domain DAGVTQSPTHLIKTRGQQVTLRCSPKSGHDTVSWYQQALGQGPQFIFQYYEEEERQRGNFPDRFSGHQFPNYSSELNVNALLLGDSALYLCASSLYSDNQPQHFGDGTRLSIL.

This clone was seen once. The chain uses TRBV5-1 and TRBJ2-3, with no clear D. V was clipped by 4 bases and J by 4 bases, with 13 bases between them. Germline lookup yields CDR1 SGHRS and CDR2 YFSETQ. The CDR3 extends over 14 amino acids. CDR3 in amino acids: CASSPGWAADTQYF. Written as DNA, the CDR3 is TGCGCCAGCAGCCCCGGATGGGCCGCAGATACGCAGTATTTT.

This sequence joins TRBV18 and TRBJ2-1; 8 nucleotides align to TRBD2. The CDR3 is made up of 13 amino acids. Germline CDR1 and CDR2: KGHSH and LQKENI. V gave up 3 bases and J gave up 7 bases; unmatched junction bases: 2. The CDR3 coding sequence is TGTGCCAGCTCACCTAGACTAGCGAATGAGCAGTTCTTC. It specifies CASSPRLANEQFF.

The gene calls are TRBV6-5 and TRBJ2-7; maybe TRBD1 (5 bases). In germline, CDR1 is MNHEY, CDR2 SVGAGI. This CDR3 has 13 amino acids. Trimming removed 0 bases at V and 6 bases at J, with 9 bases between. The CDR3 is CASSYSFRGEQYF. The CDR3 DNA follows: TGTGCCAGCAGTTACTCCTTTAGGGGCGAGCAGTACTTC.

V and J are TRBV11-2 and TRBJ2-3; 11 nucleotides agree with TRBD2. There are 15 residues in the CDR3. V gave up 5 bases and J gave up 6 bases; unmatched junction bases: 7. Germline values: CDR1 SGHAT, CDR2 FQNNGV. CDR3 in amino acids: CASSIIAGGVDTQYF. In DNA, the CDR3 is TGTGCCAGCAGCATAATAGCGGGGGGGGTTGATACGCAGTATTTT. The full variable domain, rest sourced from reference TRBV11-2 and TRBJ2-3, is EAGVAQSPRYKIIEKRQSVAFWCNPISGHATLYWYQQILGQGPKLLIQFQNNGVVDDSQLPKDRFSAERLKGVDSTLKIQPAKLEDSAVYLCASSIIAGGVDTQYFGPGTRLTVL.

The chain carries TRBV21-1 and TRBJ2-7; the table's D call TRBD2 went unverified against the DNA. TRBV21-1 is an annotated pseudogene. The CDR3 has 15 residues. The CDR3 loop is CASSNYGGASYEQYF. The DNA for the CDR3 is TGTGCCAGCAGCAATTACGGGGGGGCCTCCTACGAGCAGTACTTC.

The J gene is TRBJ1-1, the V gene TRBV15; 11 bases are a match to TRBD1. The CDR3 consists of 13 residues. The trim removed 1 base at V and 8 bases at J, leaving 0 bases unmatched. Per the germline V gene, CDR1 is LNHNV and CDR2 is YYDKDF (reference sequence). CDR3 in DNA: TGTGCCACCAGCAGAGGGGACAGGGGGGAAGCTTTCTTT. Translation: CATSRGDRGEAFF.

J is TRBJ2-5 and V is TRBV4-1; TRBD2 agrees at 11 bases. J lost 2 bases, V lost 3 bases, and 5 bases had no gene match. The CDR3 is 16 residues long. The V gene's germline CDR1 is MGHRA and CDR2 YSYEKL. The CDR3 region has the DNA TGCGCCAGCAGCCACGGATTAGCGGGGGGGCAAGAGACCCAGTACTTC. It encodes CASSHGLAGGQETQYF.

The chain joins TRBV4-1 to TRBJ1-5; TRBD1 aligns across 9 bases. In germline, CDR1 is MGHRA, CDR2 YSYEKL. Trimming at V came to 8 bases and at J to 2 bases, leaving 10 bases not matched to a gene. The CDR3 spans 16 residues. CDR3 sequence (DNA): TGCGCCAGCCGGGACAGGGTGGGTTTCGGCAATCAGCCCCAGCATTTT. This sequence encodes CASRDRVGFGNQPQHF.

This clone was picked up a small number of times. The chain is built from TRBV28 and TRBJ1-4; no firm D call. V lost 4 bases to trimming and J lost 7 bases, with 16 bases between them. Per germline, CDR1 MDHEN and CDR2 SYDVKM. This CDR3 has 15 residues. The chain's CDR3 is CASSSADEGAEKLFF. The CDR3 DNA sequence: TGTGCCAGCAGTTCCGCGGACGAGGGCGCTGAAAAACTGTTTTTT.

This clone was seen a single time. The gene calls are TRBV9 and TRBJ1-6; the match to TRBD1 covers 9 bases. Germline V gives CDR1 SGDLS, CDR2 YYNGEE. V lost 4 bases to trimming and J lost 7 bases; unmatched junction nucleotides: 9. The CDR3 runs to 16 residues. The CDR3 sequence: CASSPRGGQGNSPLHF. CDR3 nucleotides: TGTGCCAGCAGCCCCAGAGGGGGACAGGGAAATTCACCCCTCCACTTT.

This clone has a single count. The CDR3 loop reads CASRRDINEKLFF. DNA for the CDR3: TGTGCCAGCAGACGGGACATTAATGAAAAACTGTTTTTT. The rearrangement uses TRBV6-5 and TRBJ1-4; weak D call: TRBD1 (6 bases). The germline V gene has CDR1 MNHEY and CDR2 SVGAGI. This CDR3 is 13 amino acids long. Trimming shortened V by 6 bases and J by 4 bases, and 9 bases separated the two germline ends.

This sequence joins TRBV28 and TRBJ1-5; D not resolved. The CDR3 spans 14 residues. The V gene lost 3 bases and the J gene lost 4 bases, with 10 bases spanning the gap. Germline V CDR1 and CDR2: MDHEN, SYDVKM. The CDR3 protein is CASSFGQFNQPQHF. CDR3 in DNA: TGTGCCAGCAGTTTTGGTCAGTTTAATCAGCCCCAGCATTTT.

The chain combines TRBV6-6 with TRBJ2-3, with TRBD2 matching 8 bases. Germline assignment: CDR1 MNHNY and CDR2 SVGAGI (reference sequence). The CDR3 contains 14 residues. The J segment lost 3 bases and the V segment lost 7 bases, leaving 6 bases of the junction unmatched. The CDR3 loop reads CASTHGGVTDTQYF. CDR3 DNA sequence: TGTGCCAGCACCCACGGGGGGGTTACAGATACGCAGTATTTT.

J is TRBJ2-7 and V is TRBV30, with a possible D match to TRBD2 (6 bases). The CDR3 has 10 amino acids. Germline V CDR1 and CDR2: GTSNPN, SVGIG (reference sequence). V gave up 8 bases and J gave up 5 bases, with 10 bases separating them. The CDR3 nucleotides are TGTGCCGGAGGGCGCGACGAGCAGTACTTC. Protein: CAGGRDEQYF. The variable domain in full, with the rest retrieved from reference TRBV30 and TRBJ2-7, is SQTIHQWPATLVQPVGSPLSLECTVEGTSNPNLYWYRQAAGRGLQLLFYSVGIGQISSEVPQNLSASRPQDRQFILSSKKLLLSDSGFYLCAGGRDEQYFGPGTRLTVT.

J is TRBJ1-1 and V is TRBV15, with a weak D call TRBD1 (6 bases). The V and J ends lost 1 base and 0 bases respectively, with 9 bases between them. This CDR3 contains 15 residues. Germline V gene sequence: CDR1 LNHNV, CDR2 YYDKDF (reference sequence). The CDR3 nucleotides are TGTGCCACCAGCAGAGGGACAGCATTGAACACTGAAGCTTTCTTT. Its protein is CATSRGTALNTEAFF.

The chain carries TRBV7-9 and TRBJ2-5, with D perhaps TRBD1 (6 bases). Per the germline V gene, CDR1 is SEHNR and CDR2 is FQNEAQ (reference sequence). This CDR3 comprises 13 residues. V gave up 8 bases and J gave up 1 base, with 11 bases separating them. The CDR3 is CASHGQPQETQYF. As DNA, the CDR3 is TGTGCCAGCCACGGACAGCCCCAAGAGACCCAGTACTTC.

Regarding this clone: A junction end diverges from the germline sequence, so it may reflect a read error. The V call is TRBV7-9, the J call TRBJ1-1; maybe TRBD1 (5 bases). CDR3 length equals 13 residues. Per the germline V gene, CDR1 is SEHNR and CDR2 is FQNEAQ (reference sequence). The CDR3 region is CSSSSQVNTEAFF. CDR3 in DNA: TGTTCCAGCAGCTCACAGGTTAACACTGAAGCTTTCTTT.

This sequence joins TRBV4-1 and TRBJ1-1, with TRBD1 matching over 9 bases. J gave up 0 bases and V 9 bases, and 8 bases lay outside the gene matches. The germline V gene has CDR1 MGHRA and CDR2 YSYEKL. CDR3 size: 15 residues. The CDR3 protein is CASQVRDRVNTEAFF. For the CDR3, the DNA is TGCGCCAGTCAAGTCCGGGACAGGGTGAACACTGAAGCTTTCTTT.

As for this clone: The same CDR3 is also encoded by other DNA sequences in this sample. The genes are TRBV9 and TRBJ2-5; D ambiguous. Germline V gives CDR1 SGDLS, CDR2 YYNGEE. V lost 0 bases and J lost 2, with 5 bases in between. The CDR3 length is 13 residues. This CDR3 reads CASSVAVQETQYF. The CDR3 DNA follows: TGTGCCAGCAGCGTAGCTGTACAAGAGACCCAGTACTTC.

V gene TRBV7-8 combines with J gene TRBJ1-1, with 7 bases fitting TRBD1. With V trimmed by 4 bases and J by 7 bases, 6 bases remained unmatched. Germline lookup yields CDR1 SGHVS and CDR2 FQNEAQ. CDR3 length: 13 residues. CDR3 bases: TGTGCCAGCAGCTCCAGGGGGATTAATGAAGCTTTCTTT. It translates to CASSSRGINEAFF.